This TCR beta chain was documented in a study of blood T cell repertoires in COVID-19. Study-wide background: Collection of acute and convalescent COVID-19 samples took place in the United States, Italy and Spain. In each case, the material was cDNA or gDNA derived from T cells, B-cell-depleted T cells, or PBMCs.

This CDR3 comprises 18 residues. Per germline, CDR1 SGHTA and CDR2 FQGNSA. The J segment lost 0 bases and the V segment lost 4 bases, leaving 11 bases of the junction unmatched. Authors' methods: Quantification of nucleated cells was approximated via reference gene primer amplification. The assay was immunoSEQ multiplex PCR, and TCRdb's table has in-frame clones only and misses some. V and J calls and clone size are as listed in that table; D and trimming were resolved from the DNA. This sample yields about 360,000 clones, of which 81% are seen a single time; more than 0.85% belongs to the top ten. This clonotype was obtained from a human donor with acute or convalescent COVID-19. The donor label of this sample is uncertain. This rearrangement joins TRBV7-2 to TRBJ2-1; TRBD2 matches 8 bases. The specimen sequenced was peripheral blood. Written as DNA, the CDR3 is TGTGCCAGCAGCTCCCCGAAACCACTAGCGGTCTCCTACAATGAGCAGTTCTTC. Its protein product is CASSSPKPLAVSYNEQFF. The whole variable domain, filled in from reference TRBV7-2 and TRBJ2-1, reads GAGVSQSPSNKVTEKGKDVELRCDPISGHTALYWYRQSLGQGLEFLIYFQGNSAPDKSGLPSDRFSAERTGGSVSTLTIQRTQQEDSAVYLCASSSPKPLAVSYNEQFFGPGTRLTVL.